This TCR beta chain was found in a study of blood T cell repertoires in COVID-19 (dated by TCRdb to 2019 to 2021). For context, the study as a whole: Samples covering the acute and convalescent phases of COVID-19 were provided by collaborators in the United States, Italy and Spain. Where HLA class I and class II types were available, the types were taken from metadata supplied by the sample provider, not from assay-based typing. The samples were drawn from two sources: the first 160 participants of the ongoing ImmuneRACE study, and 950 to 1,500 subjects contributed by 6 global collaborators. Subjects who had been exposed to COVID-19, were actively infected with it, or had recovered from it provided the deeply sampled blood TCRbeta repertoires that made up the dataset. Sample metadata almost always included a de-identified subject ID, COVID-19 status, age in years and sex. The prospective study material was composed of cDNA or gDNA derived from T cells, B-cell-depleted T cells, or PBMCs. The repertoires were made available in a free public database intended to serve as a resource for research on the immune response to SARS-CoV-2. Broader findings and caveats from the paper: The amount of clinical and demographic metadata varied by source and participant and was provided uncurated.

TCRbeta CDR3 regions were amplified from genomic DNA using the immunoSEQ Assay, a bias-controlled multiplex PCR. In the original analysis: The number of nucleated cells in each sample was estimated by amplification of reference gene primers within the assay. Sequence reads were collapsed and filtered to measure the absolute abundance of every unique TCRbeta CDR3 rearrangement. Productive Simpson clonality was computed per sample as the square root of Simpson's diversity index over productive rearrangements. The immuneACCESS repertoire file appears here via TCRdb, limited to in-frame rearrangements. These files lack a portion of the clones; in checked studies, under half of the deficit traces to unresolved V genes, and the cause of the others is not known. V and J calls and clone size are given by that table; D and trimming were obtained from the DNA. This sample gives a few hundred thousand clones in total; just under 90% of them show up just once. Together, the top ten hold roughly 6.1% of the sample.

The CDR3 runs 16 residues from the cysteine to the phenylalanine. Only CDR3 DNA is held: 48 bases, read in frame from base 1. Reading the germline V gene (reference sequence) gives CDR1 DFQATT and CDR2 SNEGSKA. V lost 3 bases and J lost 6 bases, and the count of bases not matched to a germline gene is 12. Worth noting for this clone: This clone's antigen is unknown. Per-base qualities were not stored, and no clone one base away is much larger.

In Seattle, one collaborating source enrolled patients while the infection was active and tracked those patients longitudinally over the course of disease. Each collaborating institution followed its own protocols to collect whole blood in K2EDTA tubes. For TCRbeta analysis, collaborators shipped samples as frozen whole blood, isolated PBMCs, or DNA extracted from either of those sample types. The sequence came from a woman between 45 and 60 years old with COVID-19, enrolled during active disease. The specimen sequenced was peripheral blood. The V and J segments used are TRBV20-1 and TRBJ2-3, with 10 junctional bases fitting TRBD2. The CDR3 reads as follows: CSASSPSGSITDTQYF. The DNA sequence follows: TGCAGTGCTAGTTCGCCTAGCGGGAGTATAACGGATACGCAGTATTTT.